A single sample gave rise to the 5 T cell receptor beta chains below, sequenced in a study of regulatory T cells in long-lasting Graves disease. Time point reported: newly diagnosed GD, antithyroid drugs for less than 3 months. Scientists built the TCR library using RNA that was extracted from PBMCs. iRepertoire HTBI primers and Arm-PCR of CDR3 regions built TCR beta libraries. TCRdb used MiXCR to reprocess the multiplex PCR reads, holding one entry per CDR3 protein. The sample yields around 250,000 distinct CDR3 sequences, 15% to 20% seen once. This same sample was also taken into another study, of T cells in Graves' hyperthyroidism and ophthalmopathy.

This specimen consisted of peripheral blood mononuclear cells (PBMCs), obtained at new diagnosis, from a patient treated with antithyroid drugs. The receptors come from a woman in her thirties with Graves disease.

This clonotype was seen many times. This sequence joins TRBV12-3 or TRBV12-4 and TRBJ1-5; D ambiguous. The CDR3 loop spans 12 amino acids. V lost 1 base and J lost 8, with 6 bases in between. The CDR3 loop is CASSLDREPQHF. CDR3 nucleotides: TGTGCCAGCAGTTTAGATCGCGAGCCCCAGCATTTT.

This clonotype was detected many times. The chain combines TRBV20-1 with TRBJ2-3; TRBD1 might be the D (6 bases). This CDR3 spans 13 amino acids. Germline V lookup: CDR1 DFQATT, CDR2 SNEGSKA (reference sequence). Trimming took off 7 bases at V and 4 bases at J, with 15 bases between the two ends. The CDR3 is CSGGGSSPDTQYF. DNA of the CDR3: TGCAGTGGAGGGGGTAGTTCCCCAGATACGCAGTATTTT.

This clonotype was detected ten times or more. The rearrangement uses TRBV2 and TRBJ2-7; either TRBD1 or TRBD2 may supply D (5 bases each). The CDR3 is 15 amino acids. Germline CDR1 is SNHLY and CDR2 is FYNNEI. The ends were cut back, 8 bases at V and 3 bases at J, with 20 bases in the middle. CDR3 nucleotide sequence: TGTGCCAGCGGGAAAACCGGGACGGCCAGCTACGAGCAGTACTTC. It codes for CASGKTGTASYEQYF.

This clonotype appeared many times. V is TRBV6-9 and J is TRBJ2-3, with unresolved D. V dropped 3 bases and J dropped 0 bases, with 7 bases sitting between them. Germline-derived CDR1 and CDR2 are MNHGY and SVAAGI. CDR3 length: 14 amino acids. The CDR3 loop reads CASSYGRSTDTQYF. The CDR3 nucleotides read TGTGCCAGCAGTTACGGGCGTAGCACAGATACGCAGTATTTT.

V is TRBV12-5 and J is TRBJ2-5; no firm D call. Trimming left V 6 bases short and J 1 base short, with 9 bases between. Germline-derived CDR1 and CDR2 are LGHNT and FRNRAP. The CDR3 extends over 13 amino acids. The CDR3 region has the DNA TGTGCTAGTGGACTCGGCGCCCAAGAGACCCAGTACTTC. This translates into CASGLGAQETQYF. Full variable domain (outside the CDR3, taken from reference TRBV12-5 and TRBJ2-5): DARVTQTPRHKVTEMGQEVTMRCQPILGHNTVFWYRQTMMQGLELLAYFRNRAPLDDSGMPKDRFSAEMPDATLATLKIQPSEPRDSAVYFCASGLGAQETQYFGPGTRLLVL.